This T cell receptor (beta chain) was obtained from a study of blood T cell repertoires in COVID-19. Method: immunoSEQ multiplex PCR; TCRdb's copy keeps in-frame clones and lacks some. The table records around 68,000 clones, around 80% of them present only once. The V end was cut by 5 bases, the J end by 5 bases, with 16 bases between. This CDR3 region has 15 residues. Germline loops: CDR1 SGHAT, CDR2 FQNNGV. The chain combines TRBV11-2 with TRBJ2-1, with D tentatively TRBD1 (6 bases). This receptor was taken from a human donor in a cohort sampled during active COVID-19. Sample: peripheral blood. CDR3 bases: TGTGCCAGCAGCGCGAGGGGGAGAGGAGACAATGAGCAGTTCTTC. Translation: CASSARGRGDNEQFF.